This T cell receptor beta chain was sequenced during a study of blood T cell repertoires in COVID-19. Study context: Sources were T cells, B-cell-depleted T cells, or PBMCs; the material itself was cDNA or gDNA.

Original processing notes: Amplification with reference gene primers provided the estimates of nucleated cell counts. Clones were sequenced by immunoSEQ multiplex PCR, and TCRdb holds only the in-frame ones, with some missing. V and J calls and clone size are copied from that table; D and trimming were computed from the DNA. This table has about 74,000 clones, approximately 84% appearing once. Germline loops: CDR1 SGDLS, CDR2 YYNGEE. CDR3 length: 15 residues. Trimming shortened V by 1 base and J by 2 bases, and 11 bases separated the two germline ends. This sequence joins TRBV9 and TRBJ2-3; D is perhaps TRBD1 (5 bases). This TCR derives from a man aged 70-80 years with acute or convalescent COVID-19. Sequenced input: peripheral blood. CDR3 sequence: CASSVRGPDTDTQYF. DNA for the CDR3: TGTGCCAGCAGCGTAAGGGGCCCCGACACAGATACGCAGTATTTT.